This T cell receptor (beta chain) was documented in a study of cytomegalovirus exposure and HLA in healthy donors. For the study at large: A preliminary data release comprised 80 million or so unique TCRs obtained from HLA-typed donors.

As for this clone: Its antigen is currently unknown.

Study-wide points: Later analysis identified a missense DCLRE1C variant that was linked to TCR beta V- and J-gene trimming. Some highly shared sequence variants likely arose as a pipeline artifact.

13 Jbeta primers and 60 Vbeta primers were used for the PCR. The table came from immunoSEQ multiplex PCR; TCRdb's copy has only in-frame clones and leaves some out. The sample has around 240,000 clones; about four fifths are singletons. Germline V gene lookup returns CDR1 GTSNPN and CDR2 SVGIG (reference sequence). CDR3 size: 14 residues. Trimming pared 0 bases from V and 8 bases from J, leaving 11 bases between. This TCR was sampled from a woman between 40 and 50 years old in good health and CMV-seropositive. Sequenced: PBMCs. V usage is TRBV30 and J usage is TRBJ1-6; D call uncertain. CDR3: CAWSVGTQDSPLHF. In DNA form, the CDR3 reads TGTGCCTGGAGTGTAGGAACCCAGGATTCACCCCTCCACTTT.